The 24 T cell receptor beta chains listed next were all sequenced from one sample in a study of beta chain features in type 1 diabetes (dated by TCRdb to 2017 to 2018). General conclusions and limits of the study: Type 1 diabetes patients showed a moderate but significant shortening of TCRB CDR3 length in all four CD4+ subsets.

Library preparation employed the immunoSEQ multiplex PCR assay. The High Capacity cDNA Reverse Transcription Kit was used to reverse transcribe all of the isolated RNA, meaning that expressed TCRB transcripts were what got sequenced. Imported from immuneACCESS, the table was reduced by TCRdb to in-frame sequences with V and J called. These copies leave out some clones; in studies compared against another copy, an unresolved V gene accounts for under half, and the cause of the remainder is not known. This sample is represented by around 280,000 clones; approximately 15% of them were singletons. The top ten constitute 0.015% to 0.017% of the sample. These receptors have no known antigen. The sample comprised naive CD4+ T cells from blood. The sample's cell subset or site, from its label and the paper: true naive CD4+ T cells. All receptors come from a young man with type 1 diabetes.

This CDR3 reads CASREALSNQPQHF. The CDR3, as DNA: TGTGCCAGCAGAGAGGCTTTGAGCAATCAGCCCCAGCATTTT. The chain joins TRBV27 to TRBJ1-5; D not resolved. Germline V gene sequence: CDR1 MNHEY, CDR2 SMNVEV (reference sequence). Trimming took off 6 bases at V and 1 base at J, with 10 bases between the two ends. The CDR3 runs to 14 residues.

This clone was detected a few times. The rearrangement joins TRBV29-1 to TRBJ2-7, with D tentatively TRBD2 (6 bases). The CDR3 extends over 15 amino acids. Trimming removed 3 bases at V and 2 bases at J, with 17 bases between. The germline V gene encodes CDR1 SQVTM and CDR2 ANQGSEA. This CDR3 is CSVDVGQGLAYEQYF. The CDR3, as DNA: TGCAGCGTTGATGTGGGCCAGGGACTCGCCTACGAGCAGTACTTC.

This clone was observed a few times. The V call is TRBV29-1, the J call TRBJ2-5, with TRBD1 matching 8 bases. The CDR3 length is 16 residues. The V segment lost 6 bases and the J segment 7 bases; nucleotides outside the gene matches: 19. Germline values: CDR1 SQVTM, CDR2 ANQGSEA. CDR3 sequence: CSVNSPGKGQGATQYF. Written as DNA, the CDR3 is TGCAGCGTAAACTCACCAGGAAAAGGACAGGGCGCGACCCAGTACTTC.

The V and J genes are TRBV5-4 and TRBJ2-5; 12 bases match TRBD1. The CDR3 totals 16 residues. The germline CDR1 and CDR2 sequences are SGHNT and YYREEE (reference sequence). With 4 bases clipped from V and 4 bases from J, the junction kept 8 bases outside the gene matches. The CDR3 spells CASSQGQGAQGETQYF. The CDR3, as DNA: TGTGCCAGCAGCCAGGGACAGGGGGCGCAGGGAGAGACCCAGTACTTC.

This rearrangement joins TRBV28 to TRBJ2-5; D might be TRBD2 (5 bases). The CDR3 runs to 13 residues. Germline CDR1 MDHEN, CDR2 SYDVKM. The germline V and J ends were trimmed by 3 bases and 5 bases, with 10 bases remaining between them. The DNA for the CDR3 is TGTGCCAGCAGTTTGAGGGCCCAGGAGACCCAGTACTTC. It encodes CASSLRAQETQYF.

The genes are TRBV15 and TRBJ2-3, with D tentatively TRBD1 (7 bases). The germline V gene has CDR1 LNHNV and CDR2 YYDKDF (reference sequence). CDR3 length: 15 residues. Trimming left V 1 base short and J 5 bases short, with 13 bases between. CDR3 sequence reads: CATSRGGGGGDTQYF. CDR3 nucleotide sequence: TGTGCCACCAGCAGAGGAGGAGGGGGCGGAGATACGCAGTATTTT.

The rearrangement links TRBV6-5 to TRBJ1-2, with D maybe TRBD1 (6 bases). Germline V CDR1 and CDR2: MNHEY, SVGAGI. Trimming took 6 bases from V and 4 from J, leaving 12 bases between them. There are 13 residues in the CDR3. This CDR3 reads CASSWGHTYGYTF. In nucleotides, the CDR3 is TGTGCCAGCAGCTGGGGACACACCTATGGCTACACCTTC.

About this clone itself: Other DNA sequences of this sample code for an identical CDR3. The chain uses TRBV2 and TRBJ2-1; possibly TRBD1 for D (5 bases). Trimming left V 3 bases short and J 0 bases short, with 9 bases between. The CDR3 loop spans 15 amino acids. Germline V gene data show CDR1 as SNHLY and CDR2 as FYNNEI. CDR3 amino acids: CASSDQGSSYNEQFF. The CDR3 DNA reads TGTGCCAGCAGTGATCAGGGCAGCTCCTACAATGAGCAGTTCTTC.

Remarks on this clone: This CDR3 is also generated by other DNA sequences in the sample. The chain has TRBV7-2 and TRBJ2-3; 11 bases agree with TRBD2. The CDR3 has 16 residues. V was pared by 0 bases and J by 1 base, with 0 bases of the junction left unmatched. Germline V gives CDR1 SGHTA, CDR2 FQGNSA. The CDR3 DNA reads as TGTGCCAGCAGCTTAGCACTAGCGGGGGGCACAGATACGCAGTATTTT. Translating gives CASSLALAGGTDTQYF.

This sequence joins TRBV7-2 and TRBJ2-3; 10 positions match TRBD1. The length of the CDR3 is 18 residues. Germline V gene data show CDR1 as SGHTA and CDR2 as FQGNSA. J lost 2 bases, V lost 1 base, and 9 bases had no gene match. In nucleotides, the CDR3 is TGTGCCAGCAGCTTAGTTGTGACAGGGGGCGCGGACACAGATACGCAGTATTTT. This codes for CASSLVVTGGADTDTQYF.

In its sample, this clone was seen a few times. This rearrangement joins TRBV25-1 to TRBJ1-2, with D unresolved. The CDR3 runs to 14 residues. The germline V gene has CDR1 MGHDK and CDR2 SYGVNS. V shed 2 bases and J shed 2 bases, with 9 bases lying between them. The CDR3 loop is CASSEVYRNYGYTF. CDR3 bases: TGTGCCAGCAGTGAAGTTTACAGAAACTATGGCTACACCTTC.

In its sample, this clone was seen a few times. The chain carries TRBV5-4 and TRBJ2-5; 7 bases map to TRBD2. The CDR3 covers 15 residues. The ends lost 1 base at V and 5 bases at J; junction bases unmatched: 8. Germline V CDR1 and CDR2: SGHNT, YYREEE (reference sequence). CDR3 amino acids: CASSLFGAGGETQYF. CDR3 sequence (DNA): TGTGCCAGCAGCTTGTTTGGGGCCGGGGGGGAGACCCAGTACTTC.

The CDR3: CASSSTGYTDTQYF. CDR3 coding DNA: TGTGCCAGCAGCTCGACAGGGTACACAGATACGCAGTATTTT. V gene TRBV13 combines with J gene TRBJ2-3, with TRBD1 matching 7 bases. Trimming cost V 4 bases and J 2 bases; bases outside gene matches: 3. CDR1 and CDR2 from the germline V gene are PRHDT and FYEKMQ (reference sequence). The CDR3 loop spans 14 amino acids. The full variable domain, its missing parts supplied by reference TRBV13 and TRBJ2-3, is AAGVIQSPRHLIKEKRETATLKCYPIPRHDTVYWYQQGPGQDPQFLISFYEKMQSDKGSIPDRFSAQQFSDYHSELNMSSLELGDSALYFCASSSTGYTDTQYFGPGTRLTVL.

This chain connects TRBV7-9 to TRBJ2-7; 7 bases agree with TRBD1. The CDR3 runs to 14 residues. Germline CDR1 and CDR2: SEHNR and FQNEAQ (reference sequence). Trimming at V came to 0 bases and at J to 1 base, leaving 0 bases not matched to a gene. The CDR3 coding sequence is TGTGCCAGCAGCTTAGCGACAGGGTCCTACGAGCAGTACTTC. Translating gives CASSLATGSYEQYF.

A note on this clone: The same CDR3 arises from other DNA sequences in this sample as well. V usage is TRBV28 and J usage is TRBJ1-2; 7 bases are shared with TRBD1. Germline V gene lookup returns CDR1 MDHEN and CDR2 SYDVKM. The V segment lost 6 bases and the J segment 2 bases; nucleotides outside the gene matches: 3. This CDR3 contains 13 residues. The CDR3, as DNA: TGTGCCAGCAGCCCGGGACAGAACTATGGCTACACCTTC. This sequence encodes CASSPGQNYGYTF.

The CDR3 region has the DNA TGTGCCAGCTCACCACCGGACAGTGCCAAAAACATTCAGTACTTC. As protein: CASSPPDSAKNIQYF. The chain combines TRBV18 with TRBJ2-4, with D perhaps TRBD1 (6 bases). The V end was cut by 0 bases, the J end by 1 base, with 7 bases between. CDR3 length: 15 residues. Germline assignment: CDR1 KGHSH and CDR2 LQKENI. Full variable domain (rest looked up from reference TRBV18 and TRBJ2-4): NAGVMQNPRHLVRRRGQEARLRCSPMKGHSHVYWYRQLPEEGLKFMVYLQKENIIDESGMPKERFSAEFPKEGPSILRIQQVVRGDSAAYFCASSPPDSAKNIQYFGAGTRLSVL.

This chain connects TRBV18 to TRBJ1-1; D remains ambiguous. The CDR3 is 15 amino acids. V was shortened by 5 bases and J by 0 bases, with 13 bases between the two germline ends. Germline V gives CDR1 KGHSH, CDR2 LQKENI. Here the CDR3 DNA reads TGTGCCAGCTCAGGACTTGAGGGCTTGAACACTGAAGCTTTCTTT. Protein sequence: CASSGLEGLNTEAFF.

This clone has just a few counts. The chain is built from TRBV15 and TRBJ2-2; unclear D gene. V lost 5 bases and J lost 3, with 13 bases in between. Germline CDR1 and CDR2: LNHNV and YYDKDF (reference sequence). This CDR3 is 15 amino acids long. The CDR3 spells CATSAPDLYTGELFF. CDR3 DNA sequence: TGTGCCACCAGCGCACCCGACTTATACACCGGGGAGCTGTTTTTT.

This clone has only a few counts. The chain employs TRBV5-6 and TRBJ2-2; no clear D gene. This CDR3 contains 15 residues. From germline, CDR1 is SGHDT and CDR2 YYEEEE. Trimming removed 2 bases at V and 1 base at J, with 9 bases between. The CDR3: CASSFGFENTGELFF. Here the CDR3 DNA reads TGTGCCAGCAGCTTCGGTTTCGAGAACACCGGGGAGCTGTTTTTT.

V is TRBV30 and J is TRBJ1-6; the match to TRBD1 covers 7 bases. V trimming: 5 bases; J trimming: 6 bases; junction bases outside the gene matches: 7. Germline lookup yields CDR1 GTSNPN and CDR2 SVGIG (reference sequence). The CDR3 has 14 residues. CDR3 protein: CAWLRQGTNSPLHF. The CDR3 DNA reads TGTGCCTGGCTTAGACAGGGAACTAATTCACCCCTCCACTTT.

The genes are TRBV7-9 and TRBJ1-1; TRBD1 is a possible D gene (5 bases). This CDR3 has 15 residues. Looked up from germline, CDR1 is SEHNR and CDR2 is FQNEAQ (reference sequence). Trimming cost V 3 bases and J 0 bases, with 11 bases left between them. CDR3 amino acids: CASSFPQGLNTEAFF. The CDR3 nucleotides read TGTGCCAGCAGCTTCCCTCAGGGCCTGAACACTGAAGCTTTCTTT.

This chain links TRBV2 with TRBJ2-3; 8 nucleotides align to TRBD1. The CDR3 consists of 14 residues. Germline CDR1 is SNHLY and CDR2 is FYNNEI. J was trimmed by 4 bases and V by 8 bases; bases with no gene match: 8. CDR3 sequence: CASGTGGPADTQYF. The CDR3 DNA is TGTGCCAGCGGGACAGGAGGCCCTGCAGATACGCAGTATTTT.

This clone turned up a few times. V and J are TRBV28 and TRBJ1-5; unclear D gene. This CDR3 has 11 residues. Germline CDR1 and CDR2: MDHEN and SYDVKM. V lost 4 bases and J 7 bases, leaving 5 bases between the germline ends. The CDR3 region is CASSYRQPQHF. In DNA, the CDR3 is TGTGCCAGCAGTTACAGACAGCCCCAGCATTTT.

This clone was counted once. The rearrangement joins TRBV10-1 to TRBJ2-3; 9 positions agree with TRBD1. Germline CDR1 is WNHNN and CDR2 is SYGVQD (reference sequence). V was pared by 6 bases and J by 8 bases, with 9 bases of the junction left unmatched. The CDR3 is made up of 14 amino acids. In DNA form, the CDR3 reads TGCGCCAGCAGCAGGACAGGGGAAGGGGTTACGCAGTATTTT. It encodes CASSRTGEGVTQYF.